These T cell receptor beta chains were read from a single sample in a study of blood T cell repertoires in COVID-19. Only in-frame clones appear in the TCRdb table, and some are missing; sequencing was by immunoSEQ multiplex PCR. The table has roughly 100,000 clones, about four fifths seen once. Sequencing input: peripheral blood. The receptors come from a human donor in a cohort sampled during active COVID-19. Both conserved end residues are part of each CDR3. A D gene is named only where the DNA matches it firmly. Expanded clones get a size class; other rows say once, few or many, or leave the size out.

V gene,D gene,J gene,clone size,CDR3 protein,CDR3 DNA
TRBV7-8,TRBD2,TRBJ2-1,-,CASSARSGLAFNEQFF,TGTGCCAGCAGCGCCCGATCGGGACTAGCGTTCAATGAGCAGTTCTTC
TRBV14,-,TRBJ1-5,-,CASPKHGTSNQPQHF,TGTGCCAGCCCTAAACACGGGACATCGAATCAGCCCCAGCATTTT
TRBV6-5,-,TRBJ2-7,-,CASNRIGTLNEQYF,TGTGCCAGCAACCGAATCGGGACACTCAACGAGCAGTACTTC
TRBV3-1/TRBV3-2,-,TRBJ1-5,-,CASSPRPTSVGNQPQHF,TGTGCCAGCAGCCCCCGACCGACCAGCGTGGGCAATCAGCCCCAGCATTTT
TRBV5-1,-,TRBJ2-3,-,CASSLTGHSTDTQYF,TGCGCCAGCAGTTTGACAGGTCATTCCACAGATACGCAGTATTTT
TRBV19,TRBD2,TRBJ2-5,-,CASSATGTSPQETQYF,TGTGCCAGTAGTGCGACCGGGACTAGCCCTCAAGAGACCCAGTACTTC
TRBV28,-,TRBJ1-1,-,CASSLAGTKNTEAFF,TGTGCCAGCAGTTTAGCCGGGACAAAGAACACTGAAGCTTTCTTT
TRBV27,-,TRBJ2-4,-,CASSTSGQELRLAKNIQYF,TGTGCCAGCAGCACGTCGGGACAAGAGCTTCGTCTGGCCAAAAACATTCAGTACTTC
TRBV11-2,TRBD1,TRBJ1-1,-,CASSLGAGGGTEAFF,TGTGCCAGCAGCCTCGGGGCAGGGGGAGGCACTGAAGCTTTCTTT
TRBV30,TRBD1,TRBJ1-1,-,CAWGDSLNTEAFF,TGTGCCTGGGGGGACAGCTTGAACACTGAAGCTTTCTTT
TRBV7-3,TRBD2,TRBJ2-7,-,CASSPGVAGYEQYF,TGTGCCAGCAGCCCTGGGGTAGCGGGGTACGAGCAGTACTTC
TRBV28,-,TRBJ2-1,-,CASSRRGGAVNEQFF,TGTGCCAGCAGCCGGCGTGGGGGGGCCGTGAATGAGCAGTTCTTC
TRBV12-3/TRBV12-4,-,TRBJ1-1,-,CASTKTGNTEAFF,TGTGCCAGCACCAAGACAGGGAACACTGAAGCTTTCTTT
TRBV5-1,-,TRBJ2-7,few,CASSTETGTYEQYF,TGCGCCAGCAGCACGGAGACAGGTACCTACGAGCAGTACTTC
TRBV3-1/TRBV3-2,-,TRBJ2-7,-,CASSRVYYEEQYF,TGTGCCAGCAGTCGGGTCTACTACGAGGAGCAGTACTTC
TRBV11-2,TRBD1,TRBJ1-6,-,CASSAGTGNSPLHF,TGTGCCAGCAGCGCCGGGACAGGAAATTCACCCCTCCACTTT
TRBV5-1,TRBD2,TRBJ2-7,-,CASSSPGLSAYEQYF,TGCGCCAGCAGCTCCCCGGGACTAAGTGCCTACGAGCAGTACTTC
TRBV6-6,-,TRBJ2-7,-,CASSYQQATYEQYF,TGTGCCAGCAGTTACCAGCAGGCCACCTACGAGCAGTACTTC
TRBV3-1/TRBV3-2,TRBD1,TRBJ1-1,many,CASSRTGGNTEAFF,TGTGCCAGCAGCCGGACAGGGGGGAACACTGAAGCTTTCTTT
TRBV28,-,TRBJ2-7,-,CASRAPGENPEQYF,TGTGCCAGCAGGGCCCCGGGAGAGAACCCCGAGCAGTACTTC
TRBV27,-,TRBJ1-2,-,CASGSRSRAGTYGYTF,TGTGCCAGCGGATCTCGGTCCAGGGCAGGAACCTATGGCTACACCTTC
TRBV19,TRBD2,TRBJ2-1,-,CASSPGLAGYNEQFF,TGTGCCAGTAGTCCAGGACTAGCGGGTTACAATGAGCAGTTCTTC
TRBV10-2,TRBD1,TRBJ1-2,-,CASSESLLRQGSYTF,TGCGCCAGCAGTGAGAGTCTCCTCCGACAGGGTAGCTACACCTTC
TRBV18,-,TRBJ2-7,-,CASSRKDEQYF,TGTGCCAGCTCCAGAAAAGACGAGCAGTACTTC
TRBV6-5,-,TRBJ1-6,-,CASSYRPSGGSPLHF,TGTGCCAGCAGTTACCGACCGTCAGGAGGCTCACCCCTCCACTTT
TRBV15,TRBD2,TRBJ2-7,-,CATGSSGMGYEQYF,TGTGCCACCGGGTCTAGCGGGATGGGTTACGAGCAGTACTTC
TRBV28,TRBD1,TRBJ2-7,-,CASSSGTGYEQYF,TGTGCCAGCAGTTCCGGGACAGGGTACGAGCAGTACTTC
TRBV4-1,-,TRBJ2-7,once,CASIPTRSYEQYF,TGCGCCAGCATCCCAACTCGCTCCTACGAGCAGTACTTC
TRBV18,TRBD1,TRBJ1-6,-,CASSPNRGGLNSPLHF,TGTGCCAGCTCACCAAACAGGGGAGGATTAAATTCACCCCTCCACTTT
TRBV18,TRBD1,TRBJ1-1,few,CASGQGTNTEAFF,TGTGCCAGTGGACAGGGGACGAACACTGAAGCTTTCTTT
TRBV7-9,TRBD1,TRBJ1-2,few,CASSLRGTGEGYTF,TGTGCCAGCAGCTTGCGCGGGACAGGGGAAGGCTACACCTTC
TRBV19,TRBD2,TRBJ2-2,-,CASSIGAGGHTGELFF,TGTGCCAGTAGTATAGGAGCGGGAGGCCACACCGGGGAGCTGTTTTTT
TRBV18,TRBD2,TRBJ2-7,-,CASSPLAGGGEQYF,TGTGCCAGCTCACCTCTAGCGGGGGGTGGCGAGCAGTACTTC
TRBV28,-,TRBJ2-5,-,CASTSPDGAETQYF,TGTGCCAGCACCTCCCCTGATGGGGCAGAGACCCAGTACTTC
TRBV5-1,TRBD2,TRBJ2-1,-,CASSLAPSGTSNEQFF,TGCGCCAGCAGCTTGGCCCCTAGCGGAACCTCCAATGAGCAGTTCTTC
TRBV6-6,TRBD1,TRBJ2-6,-,CASRKQGAAGANVLTF,TGTGCCAGCCGTAAGCAGGGGGCGGCTGGGGCCAACGTCCTGACTTTC
TRBV19,TRBD2,TRBJ2-3,-,CASSLGLAGGLGDTQYF,TGTGCCAGTAGTTTAGGTCTAGCGGGAGGGCTTGGAGATACGCAGTATTTT
TRBV6-5,-,TRBJ1-5,-,CASSYSPGGQPQHF,TGTGCCAGCAGTTACTCGCCGGGGGGACAGCCCCAGCATTTT
TRBV10-3,-,TRBJ2-7,-,CAISDRTSSYEQYF,TGTGCCATCAGTGATAGAACTAGCTCCTACGAGCAGTACTTC
TRBV19,-,TRBJ2-7,-,CASSILGQSYEQYF,TGTGCCAGTAGTATACTCGGACAATCCTACGAGCAGTACTTC
TRBV27,TRBD2,TRBJ2-7,-,CASSLQRDYEQYF,TGTGCCAGCAGTTTACAGCGGGATTACGAGCAGTACTTC
TRBV6-1,-,TRBJ1-2,few,CASSVTRGSQNYGYTF,TGTGCCAGCAGTGTGACCCGGGGAAGCCAAAACTATGGCTACACCTTC
TRBV27,TRBD1,TRBJ1-1,-,CASSFLRTGKADTEAFF,TGTGCCAGCAGTTTCCTCAGGACAGGGAAGGCGGACACTGAAGCTTTCTTT
TRBV5-1,-,TRBJ2-3,-,CASSLVVNSPDTQYF,TGCGCCAGCAGCTTGGTAGTGAACAGTCCAGATACGCAGTATTTT
TRBV4-2,-,TRBJ1-4,-,CASSQDRAGGGNEKLFF,TGTGCCAGCAGCCAAGATCGTGCGGGGGGAGGTAATGAAAAACTGTTTTTT
TRBV30,TRBD2,TRBJ2-1,-,CAFHPAGVSYNEQFF,TGTGCCTTCCATCCGGCGGGGGTTTCCTACAATGAGCAGTTCTTC
TRBV4-2,TRBD2,TRBJ2-7,-,CASSPTSGVGEQYF,TGTGCCAGCAGCCCGACTAGCGGCGTGGGTGAGCAGTACTTC
TRBV18,-,TRBJ1-4,-,CASSPGQDEKLFF,TGTGCCAGCTCCCCGGGACAAGATGAAAAACTGTTTTTT
TRBV29-1,-,TRBJ1-2,-,CSVEENGSGYTF,TGCAGCGTTGAAGAAAACGGGTCTGGCTACACCTTC
TRBV11-2,TRBD1,TRBJ2-7,-,CASRGVGQGVLGYEQYF,TGTGCCAGCAGGGGAGTGGGACAGGGGGTTTTGGGGTACGAGCAGTACTTC
TRBV5-8,TRBD2,TRBJ2-7,-,CASSTWTSGRAGEQYF,TGTGCCAGCAGCACATGGACTAGCGGGAGGGCTGGAGAGCAGTACTTC
TRBV29-1,-,TRBJ1-3,once,CSGGQSGNTIYF,TGCAGCGGTGGACAGTCTGGAAACACCATATATTTT
TRBV28,-,TRBJ2-7,-,CASSFPRVATLYEQYF,TGTGCCAGCAGTTTCCCCCGGGTAGCCACCCTCTACGAGCAGTACTTC
TRBV24-1,-,TRBJ1-1,many,CATSVGENTEAFF,TGTGCCACCAGTGTAGGAGAGAACACTGAAGCTTTCTTT
TRBV3-1/TRBV3-2,-,TRBJ2-7,once,CASSQVEGGEQYF,TGTGCCAGCAGCCAAGTAGAGGGTGGCGAGCAGTACTTC
TRBV20-1,-,TRBJ2-7,once,CSARAAYEQYF,TGCAGTGCTAGAGCTGCCTACGAGCAGTACTTC
TRBV28,TRBD2,TRBJ2-7,-,CASGGLAEVRYEQYF,TGTGCCAGCGGGGGACTAGCGGAGGTTCGGTACGAGCAGTACTTC
TRBV11-2,-,TRBJ2-3,-,CASHQEPRADTQYF,TGTGCCAGCCACCAAGAGCCTCGAGCCGATACGCAGTATTTT
TRBV18,TRBD2,TRBJ2-3,-,CASSPPTSGRFADTQYF,TGTGCCAGCTCACCACCCACTAGCGGGAGGTTCGCAGATACGCAGTATTTT
TRBV19,-,TRBJ1-1,-,CASSINGGGNTEAFF,TGTGCCAGTAGTATTAATGGGGGCGGGAACACTGAAGCTTTCTTT